Given below is one TCR beta chain in context. Per germline, CDR1 SGHKS and CDR2 YYEKEE (reference sequence). The CDR3 runs to 15 residues. V lost 6 bases and J 0 bases, leaving 15 bases between the germline ends. This specimen belongs to a study of cytomegalovirus exposure and HLA in healthy donors. Regarding donors, all were healthy bone marrow donors. A multiplex PCR was run with 60 Vbeta primers and 13 Jbeta primers. Assay used: immunoSEQ multiplex PCR; TCRdb lists only in-frame clones, some missing. The repertoire holds about 110,000 clones, with roughly three quarters as singletons. Sequenced: PBMCs. The chain couples TRBV5-5 to TRBJ1-2, with D possibly matching TRBD1 (6 bases). The origin of this receptor is a man between 25 and 39 years old in good health and CMV-seronegative. In nucleotides, the CDR3 is TGTGCCAGCACAGGGGCCTCCTCAGCTAACTATGGCTACACCTTC. Encoded protein: CASTGASSANYGYTF.